The 25 T cell receptor beta chains reported below all come from one sample, sequenced in a study of T cell repertoires in cytomegalovirus infection. TCRdb re-analysed the reads in MiXCR, keeping a single row per CDR3 protein. The sample lists roughly 200,000 distinct CDR3 sequences, about a tenth occurring once. Specimen: PBMCs. The receptor source for this set is a human donor in good health (CMV status not recorded). Some clones in this sample may be carry-over from other donors' samples.

This clonotype has a count of ten or more. This sequence joins TRBV7-2 and TRBJ2-3, with 10 positions matching TRBD1. The CDR3 is 14 amino acids. With V trimmed by 11 bases and J by 3 bases, 8 bases remained unmatched. CDR1 SGHTA and CDR2 FQGNSA come from the germline V gene. The CDR3 spells CASKKDRGTDTQYF. Written as DNA, the CDR3 is TGTGCCTCAAAAAAGGACAGGGGGACAGATACGCAGTATTTT. Using reference TRBV7-2 and TRBJ2-3 for the parts outside the CDR3, the full variable domain is GAGVSQSPSNKVTEKGKDVELRCDPISGHTALYWYRQSLGQGLEFLIYFQGNSAPDKSGLPSDRFSAERTGGSVSTLTIQRTQQEDSAVYLCASKKDRGTDTQYFGPGTRLTVL.

Many counts were recorded for this clonotype. The chain links TRBV20-1 to TRBJ2-1; 14 nucleotides match TRBD2. Germline values: CDR1 DFQATT, CDR2 SNEGSKA (reference sequence). Germline trimming cut 4 bases from V and 9 bases from J; bases unmatched to any gene: 2. The CDR3 has 13 residues. The chain's CDR3 is CSAIGTSGSEQFF. CDR3 DNA sequence: TGCAGTGCTATCGGGACTAGCGGGAGTGAGCAGTTCTTC.

This clonotype was counted a few times. V gene TRBV10-1 combines with J gene TRBJ1-1, with 7 positions matching TRBD1. V lost 3 bases to trimming and J lost 5 bases; unmatched junction nucleotides: 12. There are 16 residues in the CDR3. The germline gives CDR1 WNHNN, CDR2 SYGVQD (reference sequence). The DNA of the CDR3 is TGCGCCAGCAGTGAAGAATCACAGGGGTGCCGAACTGAAGCTTTCTTT. It specifies CASSEESQGCRTEAFF.

This clonotype occurred a few times. The chain employs TRBV20-1 and TRBJ2-2, with a possible D match to TRBD1 (6 bases). Germline CDR1 reads DFQATT; CDR2 reads SNEGSKA (reference sequence). Trimming shortened V by 3 bases and J by 4 bases, and 12 bases separated the two germline ends. This CDR3 spans 14 amino acids. This CDR3 reads CSASDPRGTGELFF. The CDR3 coding sequence is TGCAGTGCTAGTGACCCCAGGGGCACCGGGGAGCTGTTTTTT.

At least ten counts were recorded for this clonotype. The rearrangement links TRBV7-2 to TRBJ1-3; 7 nucleotides agree with TRBD1. The germline gives CDR1 SGHTA, CDR2 FQGNSA. The CDR3 spans 15 residues. The junction had 3 bases not matched to a gene; V was cut back by 4 bases and J by 0 bases. CDR3 sequence: CASSSTGASGNTIYF. Written as DNA, the CDR3 is TGTGCCAGCAGCTCAACAGGGGCCTCTGGAAACACCATATATTTT.

This clonotype was seen at least ten times. CDR3 region: CASSRRQAPDTQYF. Written as DNA, the CDR3 is TGTGCCAGCAGCCGACGCCAGGCCCCAGATACGCAGTATTTT. The rearrangement links TRBV11-3 to TRBJ2-3; D remains unclear. The germline gives CDR1 SGHNT, CDR2 YENEEA. V was cut by 5 bases and J by 4 bases, with 13 bases left in between. The CDR3 extends over 14 amino acids.

In its sample, this clonotype was seen many times. V is TRBV28 and J is TRBJ1-5, with TRBD1 as a possible D gene (5 bases). Trimming shortened V by 4 bases and J by 1 base, and 8 bases separated the two germline ends. The CDR3 spans 14 residues. Germline lookup yields CDR1 MDHEN and CDR2 SYDVKM. The CDR3 is CASSSGHSNQPQHF. CDR3 in DNA: TGTGCCAGCAGTTCCGGACACAGCAATCAGCCCCAGCATTTT.

This clonotype was recorded at least ten times. The chain is built from TRBV19 and TRBJ1-3, with no clear D. Trimming cost V 3 bases and J 0 bases, with 18 bases left between them. The germline gives CDR1 LNHDA, CDR2 SQIVND (reference sequence). This CDR3 is 18 amino acids long. CDR3 sequence: CASSIGFGQASSGNTIYF. DNA of the CDR3: TGTGCCAGTAGTATCGGATTCGGCCAGGCGAGCTCTGGAAACACCATATATTTT.

The V call is TRBV20-1, the J call TRBJ2-7, with TRBD2 identical over 13 bases. Germline trimming cut 7 bases from V and 0 bases from J; bases unmatched to any gene: 9. Germline V gene data show CDR1 as DFQATT and CDR2 as SNEGSKA (reference sequence). This CDR3 has 16 residues. In nucleotides, the CDR3 is TGCAGTGTCCTACTAGCGGGAGGGCCCAACTCCTACGAGCAGTACTTC. This gives the protein CSVLLAGGPNSYEQYF.

The sample holds many counts of this clonotype. The rearrangement uses TRBV7-2 and TRBJ1-1, with 10 bases lining up with TRBD1. The CDR3 spans 15 residues. The germline gives CDR1 SGHTA, CDR2 FQGNSA. V shed 5 bases, J shed 4 bases, and the junction held 7 bases outside the gene matches. CDR3 sequence: CASSVRQGAGTEAFF. The CDR3 DNA sequence: TGTGCCAGCAGCGTCAGACAGGGGGCGGGCACTGAAGCTTTCTTT.

This clonotype has a count of ten or more. The chain recombines TRBV7-9 with TRBJ1-6; 7 nucleotides agree with TRBD1. V was pared by 0 bases and J by 5 bases, with 1 base of the junction left unmatched. Per the germline V gene, CDR1 is SEHNR and CDR2 is FQNEAQ (reference sequence). The CDR3 spans 15 residues. The CDR3 nucleotides read TGTGCCAGCAGCTTAGCCGGGACAGATAATTCACCCCTCCACTTT. This codes for CASSLAGTDNSPLHF.

This clonotype appeared a few times. This rearrangement joins TRBV20-1 to TRBJ2-7; 9 bases fit TRBD2. This CDR3 region has 15 residues. CDR1 DFQATT and CDR2 SNEGSKA come from the germline V gene (reference sequence). J was trimmed by 2 bases and V by 1 base; bases with no gene match: 6. The CDR3 region is CSARAPSGATYEQYF. CDR3 DNA sequence: TGCAGTGCTAGAGCTCCTAGCGGGGCTACCTACGAGCAGTACTTC.

This clonotype was observed a single time. The rearrangement joins TRBV7-2 to TRBJ2-5, with a possible D match to TRBD2 (7 bases). Trimming pared 8 bases from V and 4 bases from J, leaving 17 bases between. The germline V gene encodes CDR1 SGHTA and CDR2 FQGNSA. The CDR3 covers 14 residues. The CDR3 DNA reads as TGTGCCAGCGGAAATTGGGGGGGCCTAGAGACCCAGTACTTC. As protein: CASGNWGGLETQYF.

This clonotype came up many times. The CDR3 nucleotides are TGTGCCAGCACCCCCCCCCCAGCGGGGGGCTTTAGCTCCTACAATGAGCAGTTCTTC. As protein: CASTPPPAGGFSSYNEQFF. The V gene is TRBV6-2 or TRBV6-3, the J gene TRBJ2-1; TRBD2 matches 9 bases. Germline CDR1 is MNHEY and CDR2 is SVGEGT. J was trimmed by 0 bases and V by 7 bases; bases with no gene match: 16. The CDR3 covers 19 residues.

This clonotype showed up many times. The chain joins TRBV7-3 to TRBJ2-2, with TRBD2 identical over 7 bases. This CDR3 spans 15 amino acids. V was pared by 5 bases and J by 5 bases, with 8 bases of the junction left unmatched. CDR1 and CDR2 from the germline V gene are SGHTA and FQGTGA. The CDR3 DNA reads as TGTGCCAGCAGCAAAAATTCGGGAGGTACCGGGGAGCTGTTTTTT. This gives the protein CASSKNSGGTGELFF.

Remarks on this clonotype: A much larger clone differs by one base, so this may be a read error. V gene TRBV11-2 combines with J gene TRBJ2-4; D is perhaps TRBD1 or TRBD2 (5 bases each). Trimming pared 5 bases from V and 6 bases from J, leaving 17 bases between. Germline V gene lookup returns CDR1 SGHAT and CDR2 FQNNGV. The CDR3 has 15 residues. The CDR3 sequence is CASSPRGNPGNIQYF. The CDR3 DNA follows: TGTGCCAGCAGCCCACGGGGCAACCCAGGAAACATTCAGTACTTC.

This clonotype has at least ten counts. The chain combines TRBV7-8 with TRBJ1-1; D unresolved. The length of the CDR3 is 14 residues. V was trimmed by 0 bases and J by 8 bases, leaving 13 bases between them. Germline V gives CDR1 SGHVS, CDR2 FQNEAQ. CDR3 sequence: CASSLAPGAREAFF. CDR3 sequence (DNA): TGTGCCAGCAGCTTAGCGCCGGGTGCGAGGGAAGCTTTCTTT.

This clonotype was recorded many times. V is TRBV7-9 and J is TRBJ1-1; tentative D call: TRBD1 (5 bases). The CDR3 runs to 15 residues. CDR1 and CDR2 (germline): SEHNR, FQNEAQ (reference sequence). V was trimmed by 5 bases and J by 5 bases, leaving 18 bases between them. CDR3 loop: CASSQAGGGKTEAFF. The CDR3 DNA follows: TGTGCCAGCAGCCAAGCGGGGGGAGGGAAGACTGAAGCTTTCTTT. Full variable domain (remainder filled in from reference TRBV7-9 and TRBJ1-1): DTGVSQNPRHKITKRGQNVTFRCDPISEHNRLYWYRQTLGQGPEFLTYFQNEAQLEKSRLLSDRFSAERPKGSFSTLEIQRTEQGDSAMYLCASSQAGGGKTEAFFGQGTRLTVV.

The sample holds many counts of this clonotype. The chain uses TRBV19 and TRBJ2-3; 8 bases are a match to TRBD2. This CDR3 is built from 15 residues. J was trimmed by 1 base and V by 5 bases; bases with no gene match: 5. CDR1 and CDR2 (germline): LNHDA, SQIVND (reference sequence). The CDR3 DNA sequence: TGTGCCAGTAGTCTGAGCGGGAGACGCACAGATACGCAGTATTTT. This codes for CASSLSGRRTDTQYF.

This clonotype was counted between two and nine times. This chain connects TRBV29-1 to TRBJ1-4, with D possibly TRBD1 on 5 matching bases. CDR1 SQVTM and CDR2 ANQGSEA come from the germline V gene. This CDR3 comprises 12 residues. With 6 bases removed from V and 10 bases from J, the gap between germline ends came to 15 bases. For the CDR3, the DNA is TGCAGCGTCGAGGGACCGGACGGAAAACTGTTTTTT. Translated, it gives CSVEGPDGKLFF.

This clonotype was counted many times. The genes are TRBV5-5 and TRBJ1-1; D possibly corresponds to TRBD1 (6 bases). CDR1 is SGHKS, CDR2 YYEKEE, per germline (reference sequence). V was clipped by 2 bases and J by 0 bases, with 17 bases between them. The CDR3 is made up of 17 amino acids. CDR3: CASSFEGTRRVNTEAFF. DNA for the CDR3: TGTGCCAGCAGCTTCGAAGGGACAAGGAGGGTGAACACTGAAGCTTTCTTT.

The J gene is TRBJ2-7, the V gene TRBV11-2; D may correspond to TRBD1 or TRBD2 (5 bases each). Trimming removed 3 bases at V and 2 bases at J, with 11 bases between. Per germline, CDR1 SGHAT and CDR2 FQNNGV. This CDR3 has 14 residues. In DNA form, the CDR3 reads TGTGCCAGCAGCTTGGGACCGAGACCCTACGAGCAGTACTTC. Amino acid sequence: CASSLGPRPYEQYF.

This clonotype was detected ten times or more. J is TRBJ2-1 and V is TRBV2, with 10 positions matching TRBD1. In germline, CDR1 is SNHLY, CDR2 FYNNEI. V shed 6 bases and J 7 bases; nucleotides not matched to a gene: 9. This CDR3 has 15 amino acids. CDR3 nucleotides: TGTGCCAGCAGGGCCGGGACAGGGGTGGCAAATGAGCAGTTCTTC. Its translation: CASRAGTGVANEQFF.

CDR3 loop: CATSRDRKGFQFF. CDR3 bases: TGTGCCACCAGCAGAGATAGGAAAGGATTTCAGTTCTTC. The V gene is TRBV15, the J gene TRBJ2-1; D gene ambiguous. The V gene lost 0 bases and the J gene lost 13 bases, with 13 bases spanning the gap. Germline CDR1 reads LNHNV; CDR2 reads YYDKDF (reference sequence). The CDR3 loop spans 13 amino acids.

The sample holds a few counts of this clonotype. The rearrangement joins TRBV7-2 to TRBJ2-3; D remains ambiguous. CDR3 size: 13 residues. The V and J ends lost 0 bases and 4 bases respectively, with 5 bases between them. Germline CDR1 is SGHTA and CDR2 is FQGNSA. The CDR3 nucleotides are TGTGCCAGCAGCTTAGCTAAAGCAGATACGCAGTATTTT. Translation gives CASSLAKADTQYF.